A selection of T cell receptor beta chains follows, all from one sample in a study of CD8 T cells in ankylosing spondylitis. Via MiXCR, TCRdb re-called the 5' RACE reads, giving one row per CDR3 protein. This sample has about 35,000 distinct CDR3 sequences, with roughly 3.1% found just once. Sequencing used blood, either unsorted or a sorted T cell fraction (not recorded which). The receptors shown here come from a male donor with ankylosing spondylitis or in good health (not recorded which). The CDR3 runs from the conserved cysteine through the conserved F or W. The D gene is left open where the match is weak. Sizes are listed as how often the clone was seen (once, few, many) or a class if it is expanded.

j_call v_call clone_size d_call cdr3_nt cdr3_aa
TRBJ2-5 TRBV9 many . TGTGCCAGCAGCGCCAGTGGGGAAGAGACCCAGTACTTC CASSASGEETQYF
TRBJ1-1 TRBV9 many . TGTGCCAGCAGCGTAGGGAACGGGGGGCAATTCACTGAAGCTTTCTTT CASSVGNGGQFTEAFF
TRBJ2-3 TRBV9 many . TGTGCCAGCAGCGTAGCTCCTAGCACAGATACGCAGTATTTT CASSVAPSTDTQYF
TRBJ2-3 TRBV9 many . TGTGCCAGCAGCGTCTCCGGAGTGGATACGCAGTATTTT CASSVSGVDTQYF
TRBJ2-3 TRBV9 many TRBD2 TGTGCCAGCAGCGTAATGTCTAGCGGGGGACGGGGGTCAGATACGCAGTATTTT CASSVMSSGGRGSDTQYF
TRBJ1-1 TRBV9 many . TGTGCCAGCAGCCCGAGTCCGGCGGCAATGAACACTGAAGCTTTCTTT CASSPSPAAMNTEAFF
TRBJ2-1 TRBV9 many TRBD1 TGTGCCAGCAGCGTGGGGGACAGCTCCTACAATGAGCAGTTCTTC CASSVGDSSYNEQFF
TRBJ2-2 TRBV9 many . TGTGCCAGCAGCGTAGTATTGGGGAACACCGGGGAGCTGTTTTTT CASSVVLGNTGELFF
TRBJ2-6 TRBV9 few TRBD1 TGTGCCAGCAGCAAACAGTGGAGGACAGGGACTGGGGCCAACGTCCTGACTTTC CASSKQWRTGTGANVLTF
TRBJ1-3 TRBV9 many . TGTGCCAGCAGCGTAGAGACAGCAAGCTCTGGAAACACCATATATTTT CASSVETASSGNTIYF
TRBJ2-3 TRBV9 many . TGTGCCAGCAGCGGAGCGGGCTTGGGGGGAGATACGCAGTATTTT CASSGAGLGGDTQYF
TRBJ2-1 TRBV9 many . TGTGCCAGCAGCGTAGCAGTTGGCCCTACCTACAATGAGCAGTTCTTC CASSVAVGPTYNEQFF
TRBJ2-1 TRBV9 many TRBD2 TGTGCCAGCAGCGTAGAATCCTTCGGGACTAGACCCAATGAGCAGTTCTTC CASSVESFGTRPNEQFF
TRBJ2-2 TRBV9 many . TGTGCCAGCAGCGTAGCTACGGCCGTTTCCACCGGGGAGCTGTTTTTT CASSVATAVSTGELFF
TRBJ2-6 TRBV9 many TRBD2 TGTGCCAGTGGGACTAGCGTTGGGGCCAACGTCCTGACTTTC CASGTSVGANVLTF
TRBJ1-4 TRBV9 many . TGTGCCAGCAGCGTAGGGCCCGCAGAGACGGACAGAAAACTGTTTTTT CASSVGPAETDRKLFF
TRBJ2-1 TRBV9 many . TGTGCCAGCAGCGTAGAGCCAGGGGCTTTGAATGAGCAGTTCTTC CASSVEPGALNEQFF
TRBJ1-3 TRBV9 many . TGTGCCAGCAGCGTAGAGGCTGGCAGGCGCTCTGGAAACACCATATATTTT CASSVEAGRRSGNTIYF